The next 19 T cell receptor beta chains were all read from a single sample in a study of vaccination and CD4 T cells after COVID-19. Described treatment: approximately 9-day PBMC culture with coronavirus spike peptide pools or control peptides (ViraFEST assay). Their antigens are not known. CD4+ T cells that had been cultured provided DNA sequenced with the Oncomine TCR Beta short-read assay. From the PCR reads, TCRdb called clonotypes with MiXCR, one entry per CDR3 protein. Of about 14,000 distinct CDR3 sequences in the sample, less than 55% are singletons; the top ten hold around 8.7%. Input material: CD4+ T cells from blood, cultured in vitro. These TCRs come from a human donor who had recovered from COVID-19.

The V call is TRBV5-1, the J call TRBJ2-5; 10 bases map to TRBD2. Germline CDR1 reads SGHRS; CDR2 reads YFSETQ. The junction had 9 bases not matched to a gene; V was cut back by 1 base and J by 6 bases. This CDR3 spans 16 amino acids. The CDR3 nucleotides read TGCGCCAGCAGCTTGCGTACAGCGGGAGGGTCGAAGACCCAGTACTTC. It translates to CASSLRTAGGSKTQYF.

The chain carries TRBV2 and TRBJ1-5, with unresolved D. Germline loops: CDR1 SNHLY, CDR2 FYNNEI. The V end was cut by 3 bases, the J end by 6 bases, with 9 bases between. This CDR3 contains 13 residues. The CDR3 DNA follows: TGTGCCAGCAGTGACGAAATCCTTCAGCCCCAGCATTTT. It yields the protein CASSDEILQPQHF.

This chain uses TRBV20-1 with TRBJ2-3, with D hard to call. Per germline, CDR1 DFQATT and CDR2 SNEGSKA (reference sequence). This CDR3 region has 12 residues. V lost 5 bases and J lost 1, with 7 bases in between. CDR3 coding DNA: TGCAGTGCTCAACGGGGCACAGATACGCAGTATTTT. Residues: CSAQRGTDTQYF.

This rearrangement joins TRBV11-3 to TRBJ1-2; D possibly corresponds to TRBD1 (5 bases). The CDR3 contains 15 residues. CDR1 is SGHNT, CDR2 YENEEA, per germline. Trimming stripped 5 bases from V and 2 bases from J, with 15 bases between. The chain's CDR3 is CASSPRTGANYGYTF. CDR3 bases: TGTGCCAGCAGCCCTAGAACAGGAGCGAACTATGGCTACACCTTC.

V gene TRBV10-3 combines with J gene TRBJ2-5, with 8 positions matching TRBD2. The V gene end was trimmed by 11 bases and the J gene end by 4 bases; junction bases not matched to a gene: 6. The CDR3 consists of 12 residues. Germline values: CDR1 ENHRY, CDR2 SYGVKD. The CDR3 sequence: CAAGLDGETQYF. CDR3 in DNA: TGTGCCGCGGGACTAGATGGAGAGACCCAGTACTTC.

The J gene is TRBJ2-2, the V gene TRBV6-1; 7 positions agree with TRBD2. Germline CDR1 MNHNS, CDR2 SASEGT. The J segment lost 4 bases and the V segment lost 4 bases, leaving 9 bases of the junction unmatched. The CDR3 length is 16 residues. The CDR3 region is CASSGQAGSSTGELFF. CDR3 coding DNA: TGTGCCAGCAGTGGACAAGCGGGGAGTAGCACCGGGGAGCTGTTTTTT.

This clonotype was recorded a few times. The chain combines TRBV6-2 or TRBV6-3 with TRBJ2-7; 10 nucleotides align to TRBD1. With 5 bases clipped from V and 3 bases from J, the junction kept 4 bases outside the gene matches. The CDR3 is 14 amino acids. Germline CDR1 is MNHEY and CDR2 is SVGEGT. CDR3 DNA sequence: TGTGCCAGCAGTGACCGGGACAGGGGCTACGAGCAGTACTTC. This sequence encodes CASSDRDRGYEQYF.

DNA for the CDR3: TGTGCCAGCAGGGCCACAGAGACGAGCAATCAGCCCCAGCATTTT. This sequence encodes CASRATETSNQPQHF. The rearrangement uses TRBV28 and TRBJ1-5; D unresolved. Trimming stripped 6 bases from V and 1 base from J, with 13 bases between. Per germline, CDR1 MDHEN and CDR2 SYDVKM. The CDR3 covers 15 residues.

CDR3 coding DNA: TGTGCCATCAGTTTACAGGGGGCCGATTACGGTGGCTACACCTTC. Protein sequence: CAISLQGADYGGYTF. The chain is built from TRBV10-3 and TRBJ1-2; 9 bases are shared with TRBD1. Germline CDR1 is ENHRY and CDR2 is SYGVKD. V was clipped by 5 bases and J by 7 bases; unmatched bases: 11. The CDR3 consists of 15 residues.

This clonotype was picked up a small number of times. The V gene is TRBV7-9, the J gene TRBJ1-3; the match to TRBD1 covers 9 bases. The V gene end was trimmed by 5 bases and the J gene end by 0 bases; junction bases not matched to a gene: 5. This CDR3 is built from 16 residues. Germline V lookup: CDR1 SEHNR, CDR2 FQNEAQ (reference sequence). CDR3 sequence reads: CASSRGTGISGNTIYF. The CDR3 region has the DNA TGTGCCAGCAGCAGAGGGACAGGGATCTCTGGAAACACCATATATTTT.

This clonotype was detected only a few times. The rearrangement links TRBV19 to TRBJ2-2, with 8 positions matching TRBD2. Trimming removed 9 bases from V and 2 bases from J; junction bases left unmatched: 8. The CDR3 runs to 15 residues. Per germline, CDR1 LNHDA and CDR2 SQIVND (reference sequence). The DNA of the CDR3 is TGTGCCAGCACGAAGGGACTAGGCAACACCGGGGAGCTGTTTTTT. It codes for CASTKGLGNTGELFF. Looking up the rest from reference TRBV19 and TRBJ2-2 gives the full variable domain: DGGITQSPKYLFRKEGQNVTLSCEQNLNHDAMYWYRQDPGQGLRLIYYSQIVNDFQKGDIAEGYSVSREKKESFPLTVTSAQKNPTAFYLCASTKGLGNTGELFFGEGSRLTVL.

This clonotype was recorded a few times. The J gene is TRBJ1-2, the V gene TRBV5-4, with 7 bases fitting TRBD1. Germline V gene data show CDR1 as SGHNT and CDR2 as YYREEE (reference sequence). The CDR3 is made up of 14 amino acids. V shed 3 bases, J shed 1 base, and the junction held 3 bases outside the gene matches. CDR3 coding DNA: TGTGCCAGCAGCTCGGACAGGATTAACTATGGCTACACCTTC. Its translation is CASSSDRINYGYTF.

The rearrangement uses TRBV28 and TRBJ2-7; 7 positions match TRBD1. Germline assignment: CDR1 MDHEN and CDR2 SYDVKM. CDR3 length equals 14 residues. Germline trimming cut 5 bases from V and 4 bases from J; bases unmatched to any gene: 8. In nucleotides, the CDR3 is TGTGCCAGCAGTACAGGGGCGCTTGTTTACGAGCAGTACTTC. It is translated as CASSTGALVYEQYF.

The rearrangement joins TRBV5-4 to TRBJ2-2; tentative D call: TRBD2 (6 bases). The germline V gene has CDR1 SGHNT and CDR2 YYREEE (reference sequence). The CDR3 loop spans 16 amino acids. Deletions cut 4 bases from V and 4 bases from J, with 17 bases between. As DNA, the CDR3 is TGTGCCAGCAGCGAAGTGAGGGCTAGCGCCACCGGGGAGCTGTTTTTT. It yields the protein CASSEVRASATGELFF.

The chain combines TRBV4-3 with TRBJ2-3; 11 bases map to TRBD2. CDR1 LGHNA and CDR2 YSLEER come from the germline V gene. The CDR3 covers 21 residues. V was clipped by 4 bases and J by 5 bases; unmatched bases: 23. The CDR3 DNA sequence: TGCGCCAGCAGCCTCAAGATCTCGAGACTAGCGGGATCGGGTAAAGAAGATACGCAGTATTTT. Its translation: CASSLKISRLAGSGKEDTQYF.

This chain links TRBV12-3 or TRBV12-4 with TRBJ2-7; D not resolved. The CDR3 totals 15 residues. Trimming stripped 1 base from V and 4 bases from J, with 14 bases between. CDR3 in DNA: TGTGCCAGCAGTTTAGAGGGCCCGGGTTTTTACGAGCAGTACTTC. Translation: CASSLEGPGFYEQYF.

There are a few counts of this clonotype. V is TRBV19 and J is TRBJ2-7; D perhaps matches TRBD2 (6 bases). Germline loops: CDR1 LNHDA, CDR2 SQIVND (reference sequence). This CDR3 contains 14 residues. The ends were cut back, 6 bases at V and 0 bases at J, with 12 bases in the middle. The DNA for the CDR3 is TGTGCCAGTAGCGCGCGGGACTCCTCCTACGAGCAGTACTTC. Translation gives CASSARDSSYEQYF.

By sample fraction, this clonotype is medium-sized. The CDR3 nucleotides are TGTGCCAGCAGTGAGCGGACAGGGGGCGAAGGCTACACCTTC. Protein sequence: CASSERTGGEGYTF. The gene calls are TRBV6-1 and TRBJ1-2, with 11 bases matching TRBD1. CDR3 length: 14 residues. The trim removed 3 bases at V and 8 bases at J, leaving 5 bases unmatched. The germline V gene encodes CDR1 MNHNS and CDR2 SASEGT.

This clonotype is medium-sized by share. The chain links TRBV28 to TRBJ2-3; D unclear. This CDR3 spans 17 amino acids. The V and J ends lost 4 bases and 0 bases respectively, with 17 bases between them. Looked up from germline, CDR1 is MDHEN and CDR2 is SYDVKM. CDR3 sequence (DNA): TGTGCCAGCAGTTCCCCTGGGCGTCGCCTTAGCACAGATACGCAGTATTTT. Translating it yields CASSSPGRRLSTDTQYF.